The rows below give T cell receptor beta chains drawn from one sample of a study of shared clonotypes between healthy human individuals. Produced via immunoSEQ multiplex PCR; TCRdb's table is partial and in-frame only. The sample records some 200,000 clones, 65% to 70% being singletons. The sequencing sample was made of memory CD4+ T cells sorted from blood. The receptors come from a man aged 30 to 45 in good health. CDR3s include the opening cysteine and the closing phenylalanine or tryptophan. D genes are given only for firm matches. A row's size may be missing; if present it is once, few, many or a size class.

NA	TRBJ1-5	NA	TRBV19	CASGDRTLLDNQPQHF	TGTGCCAGTGGGGACCGGACTCTTCTCGACAATCAGCCCCAGCATTTT
few	TRBJ2-3	NA	TRBV5-1	CASSFRGRTDTQYF	TGCGCCAGCAGCTTCCGGGGGCGCACAGATACGCAGTATTTT
NA	TRBJ2-1	NA	TRBV9	CASSAQGALRNEQFF	TGTGCCAGCAGCGCTCAAGGGGCCTTAAGGAATGAGCAGTTCTTC
NA	TRBJ2-5	NA	TRBV7-8	CASNSASRAEETQYF	TGTGCCAGCAACTCAGCTTCCCGAGCCGAAGAGACCCAGTACTTC
once	TRBJ2-3	NA	TRBV11-1	CASSYWGSGVDTDTQYF	TGTGCCAGCAGCTATTGGGGTTCGGGAGTCGACACAGATACGCAGTATTTT
NA	TRBJ1-2	NA	TRBV6-1	CASSEATDNYGYTF	TGTGCCAGCAGTGAAGCCACAGATAACTATGGCTACACCTTC
NA	TRBJ2-7	TRBD1	TRBV10-3	CAIRNDRGWEQYF	TGTGCCATCAGGAACGACAGGGGGTGGGAGCAGTACTTC
NA	TRBJ1-4	NA	TRBV5-5	CASSPKVGGRGEKLFF	TGTGCCAGCAGCCCTAAGGTGGGGGGACGCGGTGAAAAACTGTTTTTT
NA	TRBJ1-2	NA	TRBV10-3	CAISEPRDDYGYTF	TGTGCCATCAGTGAGCCGAGGGATGACTATGGCTACACCTTC
NA	TRBJ2-7	TRBD2	TRBV28	CASSFSSGKDEQYF	TGTGCCAGCAGTTTTTCTAGCGGGAAGGACGAGCAGTACTTC
few	TRBJ2-7	TRBD1	TRBV19	CASSGVDRHYEQYF	TGTGCCAGTAGTGGAGTGGACAGGCACTACGAGCAGTACTTC
few	TRBJ2-5	TRBD2	TRBV7-7	CASSLRLAGANQETQYF	TGTGCCAGCAGCTTGAGGCTAGCGGGAGCGAACCAAGAGACCCAGTACTTC
NA	TRBJ1-5	TRBD1	TRBV28	CASSLVLTGDQPQHF	TGTGCCAGCAGTTTAGTTTTAACAGGGGATCAGCCCCAGCATTTT
NA	TRBJ2-6	NA	TRBV28	CASSLLRSGANVLTF	TGTGCCAGCAGCCTTCTTCGGTCCGGGGCCAACGTCCTGACTTTC
many	TRBJ2-2	NA	TRBV4-3	CASSLELRAGELFF	TGCGCCAGCAGCCTCGAGTTGCGTGCCGGGGAGCTGTTTTTT
few	TRBJ2-5	TRBD2	TRBV4-2	CASSQAFATSGRETQYF	TGTGCCAGCAGCCAAGCATTTGCGACTAGCGGGCGCGAGACCCAGTACTTC
NA	TRBJ2-3	TRBD2	TRBV5-4	CASSSRTSATTDTQYF	TGTGCCAGCAGCTCCCGGACTAGCGCCACCACAGATACGCAGTATTTT
many	TRBJ2-5	NA	TRBV19	CASNEGGYQETQYF	TGTGCCAGTAATGAGGGGGGGTACCAAGAGACCCAGTACTTC
NA	TRBJ1-4	NA	TRBV19	CASSTEGIGKLFF	TGTGCCAGTAGTACGGAGGGGATTGGAAAACTGTTTTTT
NA	TRBJ2-5	TRBD2	TRBV11-2	CASSLKASGISETQYF	TGTGCCAGCAGCTTAAAGGCTAGCGGGATCAGTGAGACCCAGTACTTC
many	TRBJ2-6	TRBD1	TRBV11-2	CASSPGGQGLTGANVLTF	TGTGCCAGCAGCCCAGGGGGACAGGGCCTCACTGGGGCCAACGTCCTGACTTTC
few	TRBJ2-2	TRBD2	TRBV15	CATSRGTSDTGELFF	TGTGCCACCTCTAGGGGGACTAGCGACACCGGGGAGCTGTTTTTT
NA	TRBJ1-5	NA	TRBV6-1	CASRSGWGADQPQHF	TGTGCCAGCAGGTCGGGCTGGGGGGCTGATCAGCCCCAGCATTTT
NA	TRBJ1-2	NA	TRBV5-4	CASSPLRAESSHGYTF	TGTGCCAGCAGCCCGCTGCGGGCGGAATCGTCTCATGGCTACACCTTC
NA	TRBJ2-2	NA	TRBV5-1	CASSPEQGGYTGELFF	TGCGCCAGCAGCCCGGAACAGGGGGGGTACACCGGGGAGCTGTTTTTT
once	TRBJ2-4	NA	TRBV5-1	CASSLDRTAGVQYF	TGCGCCAGCAGCTTGGATCGTACCGCTGGGGTTCAGTACTTC
NA	TRBJ2-2	NA	TRBV27	CASGRQATGELFF	TGTGCCAGCGGTCGACAGGCCACCGGGGAGCTGTTTTTT
once	TRBJ2-1	NA	TRBV9	CASSPRQYNEQFF	TGTGCCAGCAGCCCACGACAGTACAATGAGCAGTTCTTC
NA	TRBJ2-1	TRBD2	TRBV11-3	CASSPGLAGYNEQFF	TGTGCCAGCAGCCCCGGACTAGCGGGTTACAATGAGCAGTTCTTC
NA	TRBJ2-7	NA	TRBV11-1	CASSLPRYEQYF	TGTGCCAGCAGCTTACCCCGCTACGAGCAGTACTTC
NA	TRBJ1-4	TRBD1	TRBV4-1	CASSIQGELTATNEKLFF	TGCGCCAGCAGCATACAGGGGGAACTTACCGCAACTAATGAAAAACTGTTTTTT
few	TRBJ2-3	NA	TRBV27	CASTQLGTQYF	TGTGCCAGCACGCAGTTAGGTACGCAGTATTTT
NA	TRBJ2-5	TRBD2	TRBV7-8	CASSSRLSGRGEETQYF	TGTGCCAGCAGCTCTCGACTTTCTGGGAGGGGAGAAGAGACCCAGTACTTC
once	TRBJ1-1	NA	TRBV7-9	CASSLRSDGEAFF	TGTGCCAGCAGCTTACGCTCGGACGGTGAAGCTTTCTTT
NA	TRBJ2-2	NA	TRBV9	CASSVGIGTATTGELFF	TGTGCCAGCAGCGTAGGTATAGGGACTGCCACGACCGGGGAGCTGTTTTTT
NA	TRBJ2-7	TRBD1	TRBV7-2	CASSFVRGQGSRQYF	TGTGCCAGCAGCTTTGTGCGGGGACAGGGGTCCCGGCAGTACTTC
NA	TRBJ2-7	TRBD1	TRBV6-5	CASSPSTGSYEQYF	TGTGCCAGCAGTCCTTCGACAGGGAGCTACGAGCAGTACTTC
NA	TRBJ2-1	TRBD2	TRBV2	CASSRFSSSASGITIGNEQFF	TGTGCCAGCAGTCGGTTCTCTAGTAGCGCCAGCGGGATTACCATAGGCAATGAGCAGTTCTTC
NA	TRBJ2-1	TRBD1	TRBV29-1	CSVVGTGENEQFF	TGCAGCGTTGTGGGGACAGGGGAAAATGAGCAGTTCTTC
NA	TRBJ2-7	NA	TRBV20-1	CSASEEHEQYF	TGCAGTGCTAGCGAGGAGCACGAGCAGTACTTC
once	TRBJ2-1	NA	TRBV5-4	CASSPFGRVLGEQFF	TGTGCCAGCAGTCCCTTTGGCAGGGTTCTAGGTGAGCAGTTCTTC
NA	TRBJ2-5	NA	TRBV28	CASSLPLGGGETQYF	TGTGCCAGCAGTCTCCCTCTTGGGGGCGGAGAGACCCAGTACTTC